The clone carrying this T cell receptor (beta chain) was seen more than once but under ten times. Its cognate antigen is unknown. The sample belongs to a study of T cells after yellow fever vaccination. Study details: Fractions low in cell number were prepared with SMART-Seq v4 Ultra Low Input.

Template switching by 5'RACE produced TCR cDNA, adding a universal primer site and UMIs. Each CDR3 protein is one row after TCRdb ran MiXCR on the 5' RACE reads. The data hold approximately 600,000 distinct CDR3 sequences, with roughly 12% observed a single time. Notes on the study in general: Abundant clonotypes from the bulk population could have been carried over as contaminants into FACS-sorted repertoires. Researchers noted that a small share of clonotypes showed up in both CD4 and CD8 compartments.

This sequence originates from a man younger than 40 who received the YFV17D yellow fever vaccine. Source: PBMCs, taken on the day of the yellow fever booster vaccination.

The chain's CDR3 is CASSLVPDRGGDTQYF. The CDR3 DNA sequence: TGTGCCAGCAGCTTAGTCCCGGACAGGGGAGGAGATACGCAGTATTTT. The chain is built from TRBV7-9 and TRBJ2-3; 9 bases agree with TRBD1. The germline gives CDR1 SEHNR, CDR2 FQNEAQ (reference sequence). This CDR3 comprises 16 residues. V lost 1 base, J lost 5 bases, and 7 bases stayed unmatched.